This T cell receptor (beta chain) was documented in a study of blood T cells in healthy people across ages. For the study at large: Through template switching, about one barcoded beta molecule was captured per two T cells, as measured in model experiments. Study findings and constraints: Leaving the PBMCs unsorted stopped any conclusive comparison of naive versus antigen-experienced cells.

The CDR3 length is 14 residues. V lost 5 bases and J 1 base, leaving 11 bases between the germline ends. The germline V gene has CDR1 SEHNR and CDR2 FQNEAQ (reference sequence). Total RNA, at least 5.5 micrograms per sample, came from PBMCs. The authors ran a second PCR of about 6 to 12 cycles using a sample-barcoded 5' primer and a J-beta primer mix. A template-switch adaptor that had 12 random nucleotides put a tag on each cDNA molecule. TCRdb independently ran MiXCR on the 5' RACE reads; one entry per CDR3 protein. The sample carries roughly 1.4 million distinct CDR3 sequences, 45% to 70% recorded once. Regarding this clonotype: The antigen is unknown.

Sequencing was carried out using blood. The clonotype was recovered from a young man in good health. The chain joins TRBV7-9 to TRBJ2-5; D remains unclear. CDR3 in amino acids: CASSQTKSQETQYF. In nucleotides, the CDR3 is TGTGCCAGCAGCCAAACGAAAAGCCAAGAGACCCAGTACTTC.